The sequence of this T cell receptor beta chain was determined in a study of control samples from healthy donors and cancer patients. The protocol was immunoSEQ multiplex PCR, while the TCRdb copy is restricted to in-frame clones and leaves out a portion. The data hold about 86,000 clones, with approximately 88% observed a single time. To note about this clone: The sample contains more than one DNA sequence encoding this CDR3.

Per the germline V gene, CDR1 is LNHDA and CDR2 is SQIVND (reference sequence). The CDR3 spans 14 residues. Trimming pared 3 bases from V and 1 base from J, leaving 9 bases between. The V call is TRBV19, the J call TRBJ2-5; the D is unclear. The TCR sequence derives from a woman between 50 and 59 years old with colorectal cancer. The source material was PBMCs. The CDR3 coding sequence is TGTGCCAGTAGTATCTCGGCGGTCCAAGAGACCCAGTACTTC. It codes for CASSISAVQETQYF. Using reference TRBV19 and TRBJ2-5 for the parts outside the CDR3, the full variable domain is DGGITQSPKYLFRKEGQNVTLSCEQNLNHDAMYWYRQDPGQGLRLIYYSQIVNDFQKGDIAEGYSVSREKKESFPLTVTSAQKNPTAFYLCASSISAVQETQYFGPGTRLLVL.